The 11 T cell receptor beta chains reported below all come from one sample, sequenced in a study of cytomegalovirus exposure and HLA in healthy donors. The protocol was immunoSEQ multiplex PCR, while the TCRdb copy is restricted to in-frame clones and leaves out a portion. The table has 160,000 or so clones, around 90% seen once. The source material was PBMCs. Source of these receptors: a young man in good health and CMV-seronegative.

The V call is TRBV13, the J call TRBJ2-7, with D possibly being TRBD1 (6 bases). The CDR3 consists of 15 residues. CDR1 and CDR2 from the germline V gene are PRHDT and FYEKMQ (reference sequence). Trimming stripped 5 bases from V and 0 bases from J, with 14 bases between. The CDR3 DNA reads as TGTGCCAGCAGCGAAAGTGGGACACCCTCCTACGAGCAGTACTTC. Protein: CASSESGTPSYEQYF.

This chain connects TRBV19 to TRBJ1-1; D perhaps matches TRBD1 (5 bases). V was clipped by 5 bases and J by 5 bases, with 15 bases between them. The CDR3 has 14 amino acids. Germline V CDR1 and CDR2: LNHDA, SQIVND (reference sequence). In DNA, the CDR3 is TGTGCCAGTAGTGCGGACATCCGGGGGACTGAAGCTTTCTTT. It yields the protein CASSADIRGTEAFF.

CDR3 protein: CASSHRKTLVSGANVLTF. DNA of the CDR3: TGTGCCAGCAGCCATAGAAAGACTCTAGTCTCTGGGGCCAACGTCCTGACTTTC. The chain uses TRBV11-2 and TRBJ2-6; D gene uncertain. V was clipped by 5 bases and J by 0 bases, with 17 bases between them. Germline V gene data show CDR1 as SGHAT and CDR2 as FQNNGV. The CDR3 runs 18 residues.

The rearrangement joins TRBV14 to TRBJ2-1, with D possibly matching TRBD2 (5 bases). Germline assignment: CDR1 SGHDN and CDR2 FVKESK. Trimming left V 1 base short and J 9 bases short, with 13 bases between. The length of the CDR3 is 14 residues. Here the CDR3 DNA reads TGTGCCAGCAGCCAAGTCACGGGGTCCAGTGAGCAGTTCTTC. Amino acid sequence: CASSQVTGSSEQFF. The entire variable domain, with the rest obtained from reference TRBV14 and TRBJ2-1, is as follows: EAGVTQFPSHSVIEKGQTVTLRCDPISGHDNLYWYRRVMGKEIKFLLHFVKESKQDESGMPNNRFLAERTGGTYSTLKVQPAELEDSGVYFCASSQVTGSSEQFFGPGTRLTVL.

The chain links TRBV27 to TRBJ2-3; tentative D call: TRBD2 (5 bases). In germline, CDR1 is MNHEY, CDR2 SMNVEV (reference sequence). Between the trimmed V and J ends, which lost 8 bases and 2 bases, there was a span of 17 bases. This CDR3 spans 15 amino acids. In nucleotides, the CDR3 is TGTGCCAGCGCCGCTAGCCTCTCTAACACAGATACGCAGTATTTT. It codes for CASAASLSNTDTQYF.

The chain is built from TRBV6-1 and TRBJ1-1; a weak D match, TRBD1 (6 bases). Germline V CDR1 and CDR2: MNHNS, SASEGT. This CDR3 is built from 16 residues. V was trimmed by 4 bases and J by 6 bases, leaving 21 bases between them. This chain's CDR3 is CASSVPGHTFSSEAFF. As DNA, the CDR3 is TGTGCCAGCAGTGTACCGGGACACACTTTTTCGTCTGAAGCTTTCTTT.

The chain carries TRBV15 and TRBJ2-3; the D gene is possibly TRBD1 (6 bases). Germline CDR1 and CDR2: LNHNV and YYDKDF (reference sequence). The V and J ends lost 3 bases and 4 bases respectively, with 14 bases between them. The CDR3 consists of 15 residues. The CDR3 DNA sequence: TGTGCCACCAGCAGGGGAAACAGGGTTTCAGATACGCAGTATTTT. Its translation: CATSRGNRVSDTQYF.

The chain uses TRBV6-5 and TRBJ2-5, with a possible D match to TRBD1 (6 bases). V lost 0 bases and J 2 bases, leaving 10 bases between the germline ends. CDR3 size: 15 residues. The germline gives CDR1 MNHEY, CDR2 SVGAGI. In nucleotides, the CDR3 is TGTGCCAGCAGTTACTCGAGTGGGACACAAGAGACCCAGTACTTC. This sequence encodes CASSYSSGTQETQYF.

CDR3 sequence reads: CASSAGTRGSNEQFF. The DNA for the CDR3 is TGTGCCAGTAGTGCCGGGACTAGAGGTTCCAATGAGCAGTTCTTC. The genes are TRBV19 and TRBJ2-1, with 8 bases that match TRBD2. Trimming cost V 5 bases and J 6 bases; bases outside gene matches: 9. CDR1 is LNHDA, CDR2 SQIVND, per germline (reference sequence). This CDR3 spans 15 amino acids.

V usage is TRBV28 and J usage is TRBJ2-3; D possibly corresponds to TRBD2 (6 bases). Trimming took off 9 bases at V and 9 bases at J, with 13 bases between the two ends. CDR1 is MDHEN and CDR2 is SYDVKM in the germline V gene. The CDR3 totals 11 residues. The chain's CDR3 is CARTGVRTQYF. The CDR3 DNA is TGTGCCAGAACGGGGGTTCGGACGCAGTATTTT.

CDR3 nucleotide sequence: TGTGCCAGCAAATCCCAGGGCAGGCTGTTTTTT. As protein: CASKSQGRLFF. The chain is built from TRBV28 and TRBJ2-2; tentative D call: TRBD1 (5 bases). The germline V gene encodes CDR1 MDHEN and CDR2 SYDVKM. Deletions cut 7 bases from V and 13 bases from J, with 13 bases between. CDR3 length: 11 amino acids.